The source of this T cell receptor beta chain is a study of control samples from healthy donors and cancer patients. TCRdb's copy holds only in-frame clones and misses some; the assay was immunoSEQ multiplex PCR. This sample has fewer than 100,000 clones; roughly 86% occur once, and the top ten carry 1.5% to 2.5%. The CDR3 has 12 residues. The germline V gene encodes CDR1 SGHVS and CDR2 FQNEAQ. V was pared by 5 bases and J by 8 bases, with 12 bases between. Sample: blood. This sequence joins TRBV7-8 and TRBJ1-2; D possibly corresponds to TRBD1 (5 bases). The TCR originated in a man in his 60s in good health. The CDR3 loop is CASSTGTPGYTF. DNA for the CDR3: TGTGCCAGCAGCACCGGGACGCCGGGCTACACCTTC.